This entry features one T cell receptor beta chain sequence. Libraries were prepared by immunoSEQ multiplex PCR; TCRdb keeps only in-frame clonotypes and omits some of them. The repertoire holds about 94,000 clones, with 70% to 90% as singletons. This specimen comes from a study of T cell responses to AZD1222 COVID-19 vaccine. The CDR3 is 14 residues long. The TCR comes from an adult who received the AZD1222 COVID-19 vaccine. Sequencing was performed on peripheral blood, taken 28 days after the second AZD1222 dose. This chain uses TRBV21-1 with TRBJ2-1; TRBD2, the D gene given by the table, was not confirmed from the DNA. TRBV21-1 corresponds to a pseudogene. CDR3 loop: CASSRSLLRNEQFF. The CDR3, as DNA: TGTGCCAGCAGCAGAAGCCTCTTGAGGAATGAGCAGTTCTTC.